The present entry profiles one T cell receptor (beta chain) with its context. Its antigen remains undetermined. Base quality data are lacking; no much larger clone is found one base away. Library method: the immunoSEQ multiplex PCR assay. The multiplex PCR relied on a mix of 60 forward primers for TCR Vbeta segments and 13 reverse primers for TCR Jbeta segments. The CDR3 region of rearranged TCR beta genes was amplified from genomic DNA with a multiplex PCR assay. On the Illumina HiSeq System, the amplified TCR beta libraries were sequenced as 87-base-pair reads. The paper's processing steps were these. A later analysis tallied some 79 million unique TCR beta chains across the 700 or so repertoires, and about 12 million of those chains were shared by two or more donors. Raw reads were error-corrected and collapsed into unique sequences with a nearest-neighbor algorithm that merged closely related sequences to remove PCR and sequencing errors. CDR3 sequences were aligned to IMGT reference sequences to assign V, D and J gene segments. For a sequence to be retained, a match of at least six nucleotides to both a V gene segment and a J gene segment was required. A rearrangement counted as productive if the CDR3 had no stop codons and remained in frame with V and J, and every other rearrangement counted as non-productive. Following IMGT convention, CDR3 was defined as the stretch from the second conserved V-encoded cysteine up to the conserved J-encoded phenylalanine. In an earlier analysis of more than 550 of the donors, sequences lacking an unambiguous match to a single V gene segment were excluded. In an earlier analysis of 587 of the donors, a V segment was called functional when productive rearrangements were above 56.7%, and segregating when the standard deviation between donors exceeded 5%. A statistical classification framework was built to diagnose cytomegalovirus status from the catalog of TCR beta chain sequences. A later analysis assigned V and J genes by comparing TCR nucleotide sequences with IMGT/GENE-DB human TR gene sequences. The TCRdist pipeline was used in a later analysis to assign CDR3 sequences and most-parsimonious VDJ recombination scenarios. In a later analysis, each TCR beta chain was defined by its CDR3 amino acid sequence together with its V-gene family, and reads lacking a unique V-gene family were excluded. In a later analysis, fewer than 600 highly shared, low-generation-probability nucleotide sequences were removed to address suspected cross-contamination and a sequencing artifact. For each public chain, a later analysis derived a clonal expansion index from normalized ranks of inferred template counts within each repertoire. In a later analysis, generation probabilities were computed with a VDJ recombination model fitted to out-of-frame rearrangements, and the resulting probabilities were checked against IGoR. In a later analysis, hypergeometric tests were used to score TCR-TCR, TCR-HLA and TCR-CMV co-occurrence, with a repertoire-size bias correction applied to TCR pairs. In a later analysis, false discovery rates were estimated by permuting HLA or CMV assignments 20 times. In a later analysis, co-occurring TCRs were grouped using DBSCAN, and TCRdist sequence similarity was added for clustering within HLA-allele-positive subsets. For co-occurrence clustering, repertoires with fewer than 30,000 or more than 120,000 public chains were excluded, along with a handful of repertoires with anomalous nucleotide sharing. Imported from immuneACCESS, the table was reduced by TCRdb to in-frame sequences with V and J called. These copies leave out some clones; in studies compared against another copy, an unresolved V gene accounts for under half, and the cause of the remainder is not known. V, J and clone size are taken as reported in that table, and D and trimming were inferred from the DNA itself. A total of over 200,000 clones appear in this sample, 85% to 90% of them only once. 1.3% of the sample is taken by the ten largest.

Taken from the germline V gene, the CDR1 and CDR2 loops are SGHDN and FVKESK. The junction shows trimming of 1 base on V and 2 bases on J, plus 14 bases between the germline ends. Measured from the cysteine to the phenylalanine, the CDR3 is 16 residues long. Kept here is only the CDR3 DNA, which spans 48 bases and is read in frame from base 1. The sample is drawn from a study of cytomegalovirus exposure and HLA in healthy donors (dated by TCRdb to about 2017). General notes on the study: In an earlier analysis of approximately 500 of the donors, 276 Gb of sequence data and approximately 120 million unique TCR beta sequences from roughly 180 million T cells were reported. Roughly 320 gigabases of sequencing data and around 85 million unique TCR sequences made up an early release that covered about 640 HLA-typed donors. The genetic ancestry cluster associated with self-reported Caucasian donors included 81% of the roughly 400 genotyped donors. The study aimed to test whether cataloging public T cell receptors could reveal signatures of past pathogen exposure. The T cell repertoires of roughly 660 subjects were profiled by immunosequencing and related to cytomegalovirus serostatus. Besides the first cohort of roughly 640 subjects, a separate validation cohort made up of roughly 120 different subjects was used. High-throughput TCR immunosequencing, statistical association of individual TCRs with disease status, and machine learning were combined to predict cytomegalovirus infection status. A later analysis re-examined previously published TCR beta repertoires from about 700 donors and added high-resolution HLA genotyping to investigate patterns of TCR occurrence. Rather than using new phenotypic data, the later analysis identified candidate immune exposures from TCR beta sequences and from how often those sequences occurred across donors. An earlier analysis of 500 to 750 of the donors applied high-throughput TCR beta sequencing to assess whether each TCR beta V gene segment acted as functional or pseudogenic. Alongside the repertoire data, information on donor age, sex, ethnicity and CMV serostatus was compiled. Genome-wide SNP genotypes for about three fifths of the roughly 700 donors were used in a later genetic analysis, which treated that subset as a discovery cohort. Every repertoire in the discovery cohort had been generated on one and the same sequencing platform. Class I and class II HLA loci were covered by the typing at four-digit resolution. The number of typed donors differed by locus: roughly 629-640 for A, B, C, DRB1 and DQB1; approximately 530 for DQA1; some 590 for DPA1; and around 490 for DPB1. Because of strong linkage in the cohort, roughly five DR-DQ haplotypes were treated as single units for association and clustering. Across around 400 genotyped donors of the cohort, an average of about 220,000 unique TCR beta nucleotide sequences per donor were sequenced, and around 20% of those sequences were non-productive.

The cohort consisted of fewer than 700 healthy bone marrow donors. Cohort members were all nominally healthy when sampled, although unrecorded immune exposures were likely present. CMV serostatus was recorded as positive for 250 to 300 and negative for about 55% of the roughly 700 cohort members, whereas no CMV serostatus was recorded for the donor in question. A peripheral blood sample was collected from each donor, and TCR beta sequencing was performed on peripheral blood mononuclear cells. Genomic DNA was extracted from the blood cell samples with the Qiagen DNeasy Blood Extraction Kit. The study at large found these results: An association between a missense DCLRE1C variant and V-gene and J-gene trimming of TCR beta chains was found in a later genetic analysis and replicated in an independent cohort. Cytomegalovirus status was reported to be diagnosed by the classifier with high specificity and sensitivity in both the original and validation cohorts. Correlated functional status among segregating V segments might reflect linkage disequilibrium, but an unknown experimental factor could not be ruled out. Presence/absence analyses assumed roughly uniform sequencing depth across donors, an assumption that may not hold. Three of the identified cytomegalovirus-associated TCR beta chains were confirmed in vitro to be specific for cytomegalovirus antigens. This cohort had only TCR beta chains sequenced, and the lack of alpha or paired-chain data limited which features could be detected. The authors suggested that the approach could potentially be extended to other disease states and immunological phenotypes. At a false discovery rate of 0.05, a later analysis linked around 15,000 TCR beta sequences to specific HLA alleles. HLA typing was unavailable for some donors at each locus, so association tests used only the typed subset. A later analysis reported that several top co-occurrence clusters appeared linked to parvovirus B19, influenza, CMV and Epstein-Barr virus. The earlier analysis of some 540 of the donors excluded fewer than 20 rarely observed V segments, including chromosome 9 orphons, because counts were too low. A further reported finding was that TCR beta sequences accurately predicted the HLA-A and HLA-B alleles for most subjects in the first cohort. CMV serostatus was the only immune exposure information available for the cohort. In a later genetic analysis, fewer N-insertions in productive TCRs were reported among donors in an Asian-associated ancestry cluster than the 666-donor mean. According to a later analysis, most CMV-associated TCR beta chains appeared to be HLA-restricted, and the HLA associations seemed to be driven largely by CMV exposure. A group of highly shared sequence variants was considered likely to be a technical artifact of the sequencing pipeline. Some IMGT-functional V segments, including TRBV6-2 and TRBV6-3, could not be distinguished by the 87-base-pair reads and were therefore excluded. In a later analysis, the rate of TCR association differed among HLA loci, with DRB1 alleles having the most associated TCRs and HLA-C alleles having the fewest. In an earlier analysis of approximately 590 of the donors, most TCR beta V segments were observed in productive rearrangements about 87% or about 30% of the time, broadly matching IMGT annotations. Assigning TCR associations to individual alleles was difficult when HLA alleles, especially DR and DQ, strongly co-occurred. In a later analysis, HLA-associated TCR beta chains showed more clonal expansion and lower generation probabilities than non-associated chains that were equally common. The study gave a list of under 200 TCR beta chains associated with cytomegalovirus. Most TCR sequences were seen in very few donors, while some public TCRs were found in many individuals.

Sequencing input: PBMCs. The TCR originated in a human donor in good health. Recombination connected TRBV14 to TRBJ1-2, and TRBD1 may be the D gene, going by 5 matching bases. Here the CDR3 is given as CASSQGVKGVNYGYTF. The nucleotides are TGTGCCAGCAGCCAAGGGGTCAAAGGGGTGAACTATGGCTACACCTTC.